The rows below give T cell receptor beta chains drawn from one sample of a study of cytomegalovirus exposure and HLA in healthy donors. The data were produced by immunoSEQ multiplex PCR, yet TCRdb's version contains in-frame clones alone and is incomplete. The sample includes about 130,000 clones, just under 75% of them seen just once. Sequenced material: PBMCs. The origin of the receptors is a man aged 35 to 55 in good health and CMV-seropositive. CDR3s include the opening cysteine and the closing phenylalanine or tryptophan. D genes are given only for firm matches. Clone size is shown for a subset of rows, as once, few, many or a class of expanded clone.

D gene | J gene | clone size | V gene | CDR3 DNA | CDR3 protein
. | TRBJ2-3 | . | TRBV6-1 | TGTGCCAGCAGTGAACAGGGAGATACGCAGTATTTT | CASSEQGDTQYF
TRBD1 | TRBJ2-7 | . | TRBV7-6 | TGTGCCAGCAGCTTAGTGAGGGGGCGCAGCGAGCAGTACTTC | CASSLVRGRSEQYF
TRBD2 | TRBJ2-1 | once | TRBV9 | TGTGCCAGCAGCGTTAGAGCGGGATCTAATGAGCAGTTCTTC | CASSVRAGSNEQFF
. | TRBJ1-2 | . | TRBV5-1 | TGCGCCAGCAGCTTCGGGCAGGGGAGTGATTACACCTTC | CASSFGQGSDYTF
TRBD2 | TRBJ2-2 | . | TRBV6-1 | TGTGCCAGCAGTGAAGCAAGCTCCGGGGGGGCGAACACCGGGGAGCTGTTTTTT | CASSEASSGGANTGELFF
. | TRBJ2-1 | . | TRBV27 | TGTGCCAGCAGTTTAAGGGGGGGGGCTTCCTACAATGAGCAGTTCTTC | CASSLRGGASYNEQFF
. | TRBJ2-7 | . | TRBV27 | TGTGCCAGCAGCGGTGCGGTGAGAAACGAGCAGTACTTC | CASSGAVRNEQYF
TRBD1 | TRBJ2-7 | . | TRBV5-6 | TGTGCCAGCAGCTTGGCCGGGGACAGCCTTGCGATGGAGCAGTACTTC | CASSLAGDSLAMEQYF
. | TRBJ1-1 | few | TRBV2 | TGTGCCAGCAGACGGGAGAACGATGAAGCTTTCTTT | CASRRENDEAFF
TRBD2 | TRBJ2-7 | . | TRBV25-1 | TGTGCCAGCACCCCCGGGGGGAAGGGATACCTCCTAGACGAGCAGTACTTC | CASTPGGKGYLLDEQYF
. | TRBJ1-5 | once | TRBV5-1 | TGCGCCAGCAGCCCGGGGAAGGGCGAGGGCAATCAGCCCCAGCATTTT | CASSPGKGEGNQPQHF
. | TRBJ1-1 | . | TRBV6-6 | TGTGCCAGCGACGCAGGGGAAACCGAAGCTTTCTTT | CASDAGETEAFF
TRBD1 | TRBJ1-2 | . | TRBV5-6 | TGTGCCAGCAGCTTCGGGACAGGGGTCGCCTACACCTTC | CASSFGTGVAYTF
. | TRBJ2-3 | . | TRBV27 | TGTGCCAGCACCCAATTGGGGGGTTACACAGATACGCAGTATTTT | CASTQLGGYTDTQYF
TRBD1 | TRBJ1-1 | . | TRBV10-3 | TGTGCCATCAGTGGACCGGGACAGGGGCCCATCACTGAAGCTTTCTTT | CAISGPGQGPITEAFF
. | TRBJ2-3 | . | TRBV6-5 | TGTGCCAGCAGATATACAGGGAATTCAGATACGCAGTATTTT | CASRYTGNSDTQYF
. | TRBJ1-6 | . | TRBV11-2 | TGTGCCAGCAGCTTAGTCGGGGGTATTGGAGCCCTCTCACCCCTCCACTTT | CASSLVGGIGALSPLHF
. | TRBJ1-3 | . | TRBV7-2 | TGTGCCAGCAGCGCTTCGGGAGGGGCTGGAAACACCATATATTTT | CASSASGGAGNTIYF
. | TRBJ2-7 | . | TRBV5-5 | TGTGCCAGCAGCTTTCATTCCTACGAGCAGTACTTC | CASSFHSYEQYF
. | TRBJ1-6 | . | TRBV13 | TGTGCCAGCAGCTTACGAGGGATCAATTCACCCCTCCACTTT | CASSLRGINSPLHF
. | TRBJ2-3 | . | TRBV28 | TGTGCCAGCAGCCCACCCCCGGCAGGTACGCAGTATTTT | CASSPPPAGTQYF
. | TRBJ1-6 | . | TRBV25-1 | TGTGCCAGTACCATGGGGAGGAATTCACCCCTCCACTTT | CASTMGRNSPLHF
. | TRBJ2-7 | . | TRBV5-4 | TGTGCCAGCAGCTTATATCACAGGGATGAGCAGTACTTC | CASSLYHRDEQYF
TRBD1 | TRBJ1-5 | . | TRBV28 | TGTGCCAGCAGAACTCCGGGACAGGGACAGCCCCAGCATTTT | CASRTPGQGQPQHF
TRBD1 | TRBJ2-2 | . | TRBV30 | TGTGCCTGGAGCGCCGGACAGGGTTGGACCGGGGAGCTGTTTTTT | CAWSAGQGWTGELFF
TRBD1 | TRBJ2-4 | . | TRBV13 | TGTGCCAGCAGCTTAGGGGACAGGGACATTCAGTACTTC | CASSLGDRDIQYF
. | TRBJ2-1 | . | TRBV4-2 | TGTGCCAGCAGCCAAGGCAACAGGGCGCTAGCGGACTCCTACAATGAGCAGTTCTTC | CASSQGNRALADSYNEQFF
TRBD1 | TRBJ2-2 | . | TRBV6-6 | TGTGCCAGCATTACCGGGACAGGGCGGATCGGGGAGCTGTTTTTT | CASITGTGRIGELFF